This T cell receptor (beta chain) was documented in a study of T cell repertoires in cytomegalovirus infection. At the level of the study: Public TCR beta signatures were indicative of both CMV infection and a matching HLA type. General study findings and limits: Summed public TCR beta family frequency identified CMV carriers bearing the relevant HLA. Clonotypes of TCR beta that were HLA-C-restricted and CMV-specific dominated the ex vivo response.

Germline V gives CDR1 MDHEN, CDR2 SYDVKM. CDR3 length: 15 residues. V was clipped by 6 bases and J by 3 bases, with 17 bases between them. MiXCR, run by TCRdb on the reads, gives a single entry per CDR3 protein. The table shows around 630,000 distinct CDR3 sequences, with roughly 26% occurring only once. This clonotype was seen at least ten times. Its antigen remains unidentified. The rearrangement links TRBV28 to TRBJ1-1; D not resolved. Material: CD8+ T cells from PBMCs. This receptor was identified in a human donor in good health (CMV status not recorded). Some clones in this sample may be carry-over from other donors' samples. CDR3 protein: CASSLRTATDTEAFF. CDR3 sequence (DNA): TGTGCCAGCAGCCTACGGACGGCAACGGACACTGAAGCTTTCTTT.